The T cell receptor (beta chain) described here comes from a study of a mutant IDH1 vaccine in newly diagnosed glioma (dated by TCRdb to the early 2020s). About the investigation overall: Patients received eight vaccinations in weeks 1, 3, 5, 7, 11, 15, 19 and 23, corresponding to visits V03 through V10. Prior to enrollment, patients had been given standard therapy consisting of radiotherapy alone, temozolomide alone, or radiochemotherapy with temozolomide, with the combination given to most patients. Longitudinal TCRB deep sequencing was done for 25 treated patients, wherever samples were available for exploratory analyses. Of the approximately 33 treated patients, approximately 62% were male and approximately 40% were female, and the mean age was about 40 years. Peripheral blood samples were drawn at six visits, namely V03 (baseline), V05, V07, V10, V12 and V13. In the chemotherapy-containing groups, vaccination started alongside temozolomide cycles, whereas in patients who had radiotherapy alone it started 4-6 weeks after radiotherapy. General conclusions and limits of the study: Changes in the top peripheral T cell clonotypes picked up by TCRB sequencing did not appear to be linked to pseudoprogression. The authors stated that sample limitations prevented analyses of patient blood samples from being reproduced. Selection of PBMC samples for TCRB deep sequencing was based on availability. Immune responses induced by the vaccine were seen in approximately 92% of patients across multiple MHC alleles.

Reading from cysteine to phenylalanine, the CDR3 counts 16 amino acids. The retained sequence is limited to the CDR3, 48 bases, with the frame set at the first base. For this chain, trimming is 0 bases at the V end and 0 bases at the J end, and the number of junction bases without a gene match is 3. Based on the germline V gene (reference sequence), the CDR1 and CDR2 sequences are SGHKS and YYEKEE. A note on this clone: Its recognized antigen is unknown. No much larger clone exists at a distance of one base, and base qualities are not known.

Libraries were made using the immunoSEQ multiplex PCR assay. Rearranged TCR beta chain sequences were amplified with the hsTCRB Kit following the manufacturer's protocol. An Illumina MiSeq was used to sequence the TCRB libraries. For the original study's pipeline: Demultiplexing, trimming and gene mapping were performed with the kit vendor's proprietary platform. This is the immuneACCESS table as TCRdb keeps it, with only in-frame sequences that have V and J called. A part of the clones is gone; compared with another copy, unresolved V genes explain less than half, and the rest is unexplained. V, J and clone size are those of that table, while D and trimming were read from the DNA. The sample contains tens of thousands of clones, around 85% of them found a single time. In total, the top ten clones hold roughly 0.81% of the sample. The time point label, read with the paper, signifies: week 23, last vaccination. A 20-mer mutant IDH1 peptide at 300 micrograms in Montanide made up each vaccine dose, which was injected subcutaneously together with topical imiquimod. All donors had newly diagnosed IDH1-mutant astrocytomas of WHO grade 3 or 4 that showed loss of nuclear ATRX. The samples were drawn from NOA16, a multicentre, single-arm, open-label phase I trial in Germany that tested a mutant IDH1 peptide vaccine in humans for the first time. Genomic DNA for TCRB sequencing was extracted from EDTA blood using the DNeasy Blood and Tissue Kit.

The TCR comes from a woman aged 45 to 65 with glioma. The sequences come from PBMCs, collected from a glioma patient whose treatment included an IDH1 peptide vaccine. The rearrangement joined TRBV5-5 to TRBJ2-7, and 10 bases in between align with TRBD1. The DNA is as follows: TGTGCCAGCAGCTTGGCTTGGACAGGGGGCTCCTACGAGCAGTACTTC. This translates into CASSLAWTGGSYEQYF. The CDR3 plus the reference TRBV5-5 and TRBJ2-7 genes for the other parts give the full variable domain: DAGVTQSPTHLIKTRGQQVTLRCSPISGHKSVSWYQQVLGQGPQFIFQYYEKEERGRGNFPDRFSARQFPNYSSELNVNALLLGDSALYLCASSLAWTGGSYEQYFGPGTRLTVT.